This entry lists 12 T cell receptor beta chains sequenced from one sample in a study of type 1 regulatory T cells. Each CDR3 protein gets one entry after TCRdb re-called the reads with MiXCR. The sample records 80,000 to 100,000 distinct CDR3 sequences, around a third being singletons. Sequencing input: CD4+ T cells, either the whole sample or a sorted fraction (not recorded which). All receptors derive from a human donor in good health.

This clonotype was observed a few times. The chain has TRBV5-1 and TRBJ2-7, with 10 bases matching TRBD1. Germline V lookup: CDR1 SGHRS, CDR2 YFSETQ. This CDR3 contains 14 residues. With 4 bases clipped from V and 3 bases from J, the junction kept 4 bases outside the gene matches. CDR3 in DNA: TGCGCCAGCAGCAAACGGGACAGGGGCTACGAGCAGTACTTC. It translates to CASSKRDRGYEQYF.

This clonotype was found a few times. The CDR3 loop reads CASRGPGREQFF. CDR3 in DNA: TGTGCCAGCAGGGGTCCGGGCCGTGAGCAGTTCTTC. The chain carries TRBV6-1 and TRBJ2-1; no clear D. V gave up 6 bases and J gave up 9 bases, with 12 bases separating them. The germline gives CDR1 MNHNS, CDR2 SASEGT. CDR3 length: 12 residues.

The chain couples TRBV20-1 to TRBJ1-1; no firm D call. With 6 bases removed from V and 1 base from J, the gap between germline ends came to 18 bases. Germline CDR1 reads DFQATT; CDR2 reads SNEGSKA (reference sequence). The CDR3 extends over 15 amino acids. CDR3 DNA: TGCAGTGCCCTAGGATACTGGCGAGGGAACACTGAAGCTTTCTTT. It translates to CSALGYWRGNTEAFF.

The chain uses TRBV10-3 and TRBJ1-2; no reliable D call. The CDR3 is 16 amino acids. Trimming cost V 1 base and J 0 bases, with 12 bases left between them. Germline CDR1 ENHRY, CDR2 SYGVKD. CDR3 sequence reads: CAISELSTRANYGYTF. The CDR3 DNA is TGTGCCATCAGTGAGTTGTCGACCCGAGCTAACTATGGCTACACCTTC.

The V gene is TRBV5-4, the J gene TRBJ2-3, with D perhaps matching TRBD1 or TRBD2 (5 bases each). CDR3 length equals 15 residues. V was clipped by 4 bases and J by 2 bases, with 14 bases between them. Germline lookup yields CDR1 SGHNT and CDR2 YYREEE (reference sequence). This CDR3 is CASSLPGPNTDTQYF. The CDR3 nucleotides are TGTGCCAGCAGCCTTCCGGGACCCAACACAGATACGCAGTATTTT.

The CDR3 sequence is CASSSKLTGINENTDLEAFF. For the CDR3, the DNA is TGCGCCAGCAGCTCCAAACTGACAGGGATAAATGAGAACACTGACTTGGAAGCTTTCTTT. V and J are TRBV5-1 and TRBJ1-1, with TRBD1 matching over 7 bases. J lost 8 bases, V lost 3 bases, and 28 bases had no gene match. This CDR3 contains 20 residues. Looked up from germline, CDR1 is SGHRS and CDR2 is YFSETQ.

This clonotype has only a few counts. The chain employs TRBV29-1 and TRBJ2-1; TRBD2 agrees at 10 bases. Germline values: CDR1 SQVTM, CDR2 ANQGSEA. The CDR3 is 15 amino acids. Trimming took 5 bases from V and 3 from J; bases not matched to a gene: 7. In nucleotides, the CDR3 is TGCAGCGTTCCTAGCGGGAGCGGGTTCTACAATGAGCAGTTCTTC. Its protein product is CSVPSGSGFYNEQFF.

The chain recombines TRBV11-2 with TRBJ1-4; D is ambiguous. Per the germline V gene, CDR1 is SGHAT and CDR2 is FQNNGV. V lost 4 bases, J lost 7 bases, and 16 bases lay in between. The CDR3 is 15 residues long. Here the CDR3 reads CASSSRAKDSEKLFF. CDR3 in DNA: TGTGCCAGCAGCTCTCGGGCGAAAGATAGTGAAAAACTGTTTTTT. Variable domain in full (rest from reference TRBV11-2 and TRBJ1-4): EAGVAQSPRYKIIEKRQSVAFWCNPISGHATLYWYQQILGQGPKLLIQFQNNGVVDDSQLPKDRFSAERLKGVDSTLKIQPAKLEDSAVYLCASSSRAKDSEKLFFGSGTQLSVL.

V gene TRBV20-1 combines with J gene TRBJ2-5; 8 nucleotides agree with TRBD2. Germline V lookup: CDR1 DFQATT, CDR2 SNEGSKA (reference sequence). Trimming at V came to 2 bases and at J to 5 bases, leaving 10 bases not matched to a gene. The CDR3 totals 15 residues. The CDR3 is CSARQGAGGGETQYF. CDR3 DNA sequence: TGCAGTGCTAGACAAGGGGCGGGAGGCGGCGAGACCCAGTACTTC.

This clonotype was recorded a few times. The chain has TRBV10-1 and TRBJ1-5; 9 positions match TRBD1. The CDR3 is made up of 13 amino acids. V lost 8 bases, J lost 6 bases, and 5 bases stayed unmatched. The germline CDR1 and CDR2 sequences are WNHNN and SYGVQD (reference sequence). CDR3 DNA sequence: TGCGCCAGCTCGGACAGGGGATCTCAGCCCCAGCATTTT. Encoded protein: CASSDRGSQPQHF.

The sample holds a few counts of this clonotype. The gene calls are TRBV20-1 and TRBJ2-7; TRBD2 matches 11 bases. Germline values: CDR1 DFQATT, CDR2 SNEGSKA (reference sequence). The CDR3 length is 16 residues. V lost 3 bases and J lost 5; bases outside the gene matches: 12. CDR3: CSASRLAGGVINEQYF. DNA of the CDR3: TGCAGTGCTAGTCGGCTAGCGGGAGGCGTCATAAACGAGCAGTACTTC.

The chain combines TRBV29-1 with TRBJ2-3, with 11 bases fitting TRBD2. Germline CDR1 reads SQVTM; CDR2 reads ANQGSEA. V lost 6 bases to trimming and J lost 6 bases; unmatched junction nucleotides: 8. The CDR3 runs to 14 residues. CDR3 bases: TGCAGCGTCCGGACTAGCGGGTCGCTTGATACGCAGTATTTT. Translation gives CSVRTSGSLDTQYF.